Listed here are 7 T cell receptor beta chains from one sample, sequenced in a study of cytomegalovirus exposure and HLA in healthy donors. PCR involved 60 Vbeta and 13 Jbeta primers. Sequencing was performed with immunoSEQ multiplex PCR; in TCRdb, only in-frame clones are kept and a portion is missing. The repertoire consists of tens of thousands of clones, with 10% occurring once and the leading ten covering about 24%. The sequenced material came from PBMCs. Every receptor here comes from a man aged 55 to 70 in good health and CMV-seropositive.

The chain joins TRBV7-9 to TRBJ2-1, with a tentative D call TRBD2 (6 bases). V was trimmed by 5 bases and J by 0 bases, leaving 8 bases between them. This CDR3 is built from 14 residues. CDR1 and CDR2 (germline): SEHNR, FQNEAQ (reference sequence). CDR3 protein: CASSLSGSYNEQFF. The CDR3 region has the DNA TGTGCCAGCAGCCTTAGCGGCTCCTACAATGAGCAGTTCTTC.

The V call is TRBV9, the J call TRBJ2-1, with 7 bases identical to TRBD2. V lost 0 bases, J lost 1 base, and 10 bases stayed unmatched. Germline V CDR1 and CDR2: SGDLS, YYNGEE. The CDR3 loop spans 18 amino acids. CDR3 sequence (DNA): TGTGCCAGCAGCGTAGCCGGGACTACGGTACAGTCCTACAATGAGCAGTTCTTC. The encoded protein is CASSVAGTTVQSYNEQFF.

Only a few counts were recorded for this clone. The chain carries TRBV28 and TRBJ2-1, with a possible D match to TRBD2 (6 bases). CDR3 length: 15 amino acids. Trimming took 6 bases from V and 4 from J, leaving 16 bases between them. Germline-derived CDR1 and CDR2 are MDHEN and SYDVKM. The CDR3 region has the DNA TGTGCCAGCAGCCCTTTGCGGGAACGTTACAATGAGCAGTTCTTC. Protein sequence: CASSPLRERYNEQFF. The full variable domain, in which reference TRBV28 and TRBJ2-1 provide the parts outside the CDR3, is DVKVTQSSRYLVKRTGEKVFLECVQDMDHENMFWYRQDPGLGLRLIYFSYDVKMKEKGDIPEGYSVSREKKERFSLILESASTNQTSMYLCASSPLRERYNEQFFGPGTRLTVL.

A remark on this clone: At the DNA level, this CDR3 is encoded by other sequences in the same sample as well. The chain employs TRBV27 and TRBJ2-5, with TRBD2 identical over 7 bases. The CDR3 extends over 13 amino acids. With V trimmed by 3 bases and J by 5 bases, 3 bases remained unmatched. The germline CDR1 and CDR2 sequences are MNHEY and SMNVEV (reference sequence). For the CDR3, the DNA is TGTGCCAGCAGTTTCGGGGGAGGGGAGACCCAGTACTTC. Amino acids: CASSFGGGETQYF.

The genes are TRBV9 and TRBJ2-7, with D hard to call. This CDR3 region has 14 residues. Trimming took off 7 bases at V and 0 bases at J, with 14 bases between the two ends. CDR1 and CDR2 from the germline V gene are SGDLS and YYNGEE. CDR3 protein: CASRMRKASYEQYV. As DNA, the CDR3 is TGTGCCAGCCGGATGAGGAAGGCCTCCTACGAGCAGTACGTC.

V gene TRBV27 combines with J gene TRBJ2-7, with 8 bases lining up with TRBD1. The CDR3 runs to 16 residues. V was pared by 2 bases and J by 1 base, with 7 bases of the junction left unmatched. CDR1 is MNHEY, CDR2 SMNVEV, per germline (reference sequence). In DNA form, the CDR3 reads TGTGCCAGCAGTTTACGTGGACAGGGCCCGTCCTACGAGCAGTACTTC. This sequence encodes CASSLRGQGPSYEQYF.

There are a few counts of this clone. CDR3 in DNA: TGTGCCAGCGGAAATCCAGGGGGCGCGAACACTGAAGCTTTCTTT. This encodes CASGNPGGANTEAFF. The chain employs TRBV28 and TRBJ1-1, with TRBD1 identical over 8 bases. The CDR3 totals 15 residues. Germline V gene sequence: CDR1 MDHEN, CDR2 SYDVKM. Trimming cost V 8 bases and J 1 base; bases outside gene matches: 9.